Following are 2 T cell receptor beta chains from one sample sequenced in a study of CD8 T cells in ankylosing spondylitis. MiXCR was run by TCRdb on the 5' RACE reads, yielding one entry per CDR3 protein. The table records a few hundred thousand distinct CDR3 sequences, about 13% of them present only once. Findings and caveats of the study: Apparently characteristic of ankylosing spondylitis blood was a TCR beta motif (about eight highly homologous variants).

Antigens of these TCRs are unknown. The sequenced material came from blood, either unsorted or a sorted T cell fraction (not recorded which). These receptors all come from a male donor with ankylosing spondylitis.

This clonotype was counted many times. This chain links TRBV29-1 with TRBJ2-1; 12 bases match TRBD2. V trimming: 7 bases; J trimming: 8 bases; junction bases outside the gene matches: 6. CDR3 size: 13 residues. Germline loops: CDR1 SQVTM, CDR2 ANQGSEA. The CDR3 loop is CSAPTSGSYEQFF. CDR3 nucleotide sequence: TGCAGCGCCCCGACTAGCGGGAGTTATGAGCAGTTCTTC.

This clonotype showed up many times. DNA of the CDR3: TGTGCCAGCAGTGTTCTGGGCCGAGATACGCAGTATTTT. This translates into CASSVLGRDTQYF. This rearrangement joins TRBV25-1 to TRBJ2-3, with D unresolved. Germline V gene data show CDR1 as MGHDK and CDR2 as SYGVNS. There are 13 residues in the CDR3. V was pared by 4 bases and J by 5 bases, with 10 bases between.